This TCR beta chain was captured by sequencing in a study of blood T cell repertoires in COVID-19 (dated by TCRdb to about 2020). Context from the whole study: The collaborator samples originated in the United States, Italy and Spain and spanned the acute and convalescent phases of COVID-19. The material from the prospective study consisted of cDNA or gDNA derived from T cells, B-cell-depleted T cells, or PBMCs. The dataset comprised deeply sampled blood TCRbeta repertoires from subjects exposed to, actively infected with, or recovered from COVID-19. The repertoires were released in a freely available public database meant as a resource for research on the immune response to SARS-CoV-2. The samples were drawn from the first 160 participants of the ongoing ImmuneRACE study and from about 1,200 subjects provided by 6 global collaborators. A de-identified subject ID, COVID-19 status, age in years and sex were almost always included in the sample metadata. Where HLA class I and class II types were available, the types were taken from metadata supplied by the sample provider, not from assay-based typing. Study-wide findings and limitations: Clinical and demographic metadata were provided uncurated, with the amount varying by source and participant.

The immunoSEQ Assay, a bias-controlled multiplex PCR, was used to amplify TCRbeta CDR3 regions from genomic DNA. The authors processed their data as follows. Within the assay, amplification of reference gene primers was used to estimate how many nucleated cells each sample contained. To quantify the absolute abundance of each unique TCRbeta CDR3 rearrangement, sequence reads were collapsed and filtered. For each sample, productive Simpson clonality was calculated by taking the square root of Simpson's diversity index across productive rearrangements. In TCRdb, the immuneACCESS table is reduced to in-frame sequences with V and J assigned. These tables do not hold every clone; where another copy was compared, an unresolved V gene accounts for under half, and the others remain unexplained. For V, J and clone size, that table is used; D and trimming come from the DNA. This sample comprises some 25,000 clones, roughly 77% of them detected only once. The ten largest clonotypes hold more than 2% of the sample.

In Seattle, one collaborating source enrolled patients while the infection was active and tracked those patients longitudinally over the course of disease. The collaborating institutions used their own protocols to collect whole blood in K2EDTA tubes. Collaborator samples were shipped for TCRbeta analysis as frozen whole blood, isolated PBMCs, or DNA extracted from either sample type. V is cut back by 4 bases and J by 0 bases, with 8 bases in the junction unmatched. CDR1 and CDR2, looked up from the germline V gene, are SGHRS and YFSETQ. Including the terminal cysteine and phenylalanine, the CDR3 comprises 16 residues. The only DNA kept is the CDR3, 48 bases in frame from the first base. Turning to this clone: There is no known antigen for this receptor. The sample holds no much larger clone one base away, and base qualities are not on file.

Sequencing was done on a sample of peripheral blood. The chain is encoded by TRBV5-1 joined to TRBJ2-5, with 8 bases matching TRBD2. This receptor was obtained from a woman between 65 and 79 years old with COVID-19, enrolled during active disease. The sequence in DNA is TGCGCCAGCAGCGGGCTTAGCGGGATAAACCAAGAGACCCAGTACTTC. This translates into CASSGLSGINQETQYF.